The next 23 T cell receptor beta chains were all read from a single sample in a study of blood T cell repertoires in COVID-19. TCRdb keeps only in-frame clones here, not all; method: immunoSEQ multiplex PCR. The repertoire consists of 45,000 to 60,000 clones, with roughly 80% occurring once and the leading ten covering around 12%. Material for sequencing was peripheral blood. These TCRs come from a human donor in a cohort sampled during active COVID-19.

The rearrangement joins TRBV4-3 to TRBJ2-7, with D possibly TRBD1 on 6 matching bases. CDR3 length: 13 residues. The germline V gene encodes CDR1 LGHNA and CDR2 YSLEER. V was trimmed by 4 bases and J by 3 bases, leaving 10 bases between them. CDR3 DNA: TGCGCCAGCAGCCGGTACAGGGACTACGAGCAGTACTTC. It codes for CASSRYRDYEQYF.

This chain joins TRBV10-3 and TRBJ2-7; TRBD1 might be the D (6 bases). V was shortened by 5 bases and J by 3 bases, with 11 bases between the two germline ends. The CDR3 consists of 13 residues. Germline loops: CDR1 ENHRY, CDR2 SYGVKD. The CDR3 DNA is TGTGCCATCAGTCCGAACAGGGACTACGAGCAGTACTTC. Amino acid sequence: CAISPNRDYEQYF.

The genes are TRBV30 and TRBJ2-7; 8 nucleotides align to TRBD1. Germline lookup yields CDR1 GTSNPN and CDR2 SVGIG (reference sequence). J lost 5 bases, V lost 2 bases, and 8 bases had no gene match. CDR3 length equals 14 residues. The CDR3 sequence: CAWSSTGQGNEQYF. DNA for the CDR3: TGTGCCTGGAGTTCAACTGGACAGGGCAACGAGCAGTACTTC.

The chain carries TRBV5-1 and TRBJ2-7, with TRBD1 matching 9 bases. CDR3 length: 14 amino acids. The V gene's germline CDR1 is SGHRS and CDR2 YFSETQ. V gave up 9 bases and J gave up 0 bases; unmatched junction bases: 7. CDR3 protein: CATAQGASSYEQYF. CDR3 DNA sequence: TGCGCCACCGCACAGGGGGCAAGCTCCTACGAGCAGTACTTC.

A few counts support this clone. The V and J genes are TRBV3-1 (or the pseudogene TRBV3-2) and TRBJ2-7; 7 bases map to TRBD1. This CDR3 is built from 14 residues. Germline V CDR1 and CDR2: LGHDT, YNNKEL (reference sequence). Germline trimming cut 7 bases from V and 6 bases from J; bases unmatched to any gene: 12. The CDR3 DNA reads TGTGCCAGCACCAATCGACAGGGTCGGGGCGAGCAGTACTTC. This encodes CASTNRQGRGEQYF.

Only a few counts were recorded for this clone. J is TRBJ2-3 and V is TRBV5-4, with 9 bases matching TRBD2. Germline V lookup: CDR1 SGHNT, CDR2 YYREEE (reference sequence). The CDR3 consists of 16 residues. The V and J ends lost 0 bases and 3 bases, in that order; junction bases with no gene match: 5. CDR3 bases: TGTGCCAGCAGCTTGGATCGTAGCGGGGGAACAGATACGCAGTATTTT. Translation gives CASSLDRSGGTDTQYF.

The rearrangement joins TRBV2 to TRBJ1-6; D perhaps matches TRBD1 (5 bases). This CDR3 is built from 17 residues. Trimming removed 2 bases at V and 7 bases at J, with 18 bases between. From germline, CDR1 is SNHLY and CDR2 FYNNEI. This chain's CDR3 is CASSERSWAGGNSPLHF. In DNA form, the CDR3 reads TGTGCCAGCAGTGAAAGGTCGTGGGCGGGGGGGAATTCACCCCTCCACTTT.

The chain links TRBV6-4 to TRBJ1-1, with 7 positions matching TRBD1. V gave up 4 bases and J gave up 1 base; unmatched junction bases: 3. The CDR3 totals 14 residues. Germline CDR1 and CDR2: MRHNA and SNTAGT. The CDR3 bases are TGTGCCAGCAGTGCACAGGGGACGAACACTGAAGCTTTCTTT. Translating gives CASSAQGTNTEAFF.

The CDR3 is CASSQVTLRTSGGYEQYF. The DNA for the CDR3 is TGCGCCAGCAGCCAAGTGACCCTGAGGACTAGCGGGGGGTACGAGCAGTACTTC. The V gene is TRBV4-3, the J gene TRBJ2-7; 14 bases are a match to TRBD2. This CDR3 is 18 amino acids long. CDR1 and CDR2 (germline): LGHNA, YSLEER. After removal of 1 base from V and 4 bases from J, the junction contained 9 bases not matched to a gene.

The CDR3 bases are TGTGCCAGCAGTTCCACTCAGTGGGGCGAGCGGGGGCTAGCCTACGAGCAGTACTTC. Translated: CASSSTQWGERGLAYEQYF. The gene calls are TRBV6-2 or TRBV6-3 and TRBJ2-7, with TRBD2 identical over 8 bases. The germline gives CDR1 MNHEY, CDR2 SVGEGT. J gave up 2 bases and V 4 bases, and 19 bases lay outside the gene matches. CDR3 length equals 19 residues.

The chain carries TRBV4-2 and TRBJ2-1; 11 bases map to TRBD2. The CDR3 totals 16 residues. Germline V lookup: CDR1 LGHNA, CDR2 YNFKEQ. V was clipped by 2 bases and J by 8 bases; unmatched bases: 8. CDR3 loop: CASSQSSSGGSYEQFF. The CDR3, as DNA: TGTGCCAGCAGCCAATCTTCTAGCGGGGGGTCATATGAGCAGTTCTTC.

The genes are TRBV6-1 and TRBJ2-1, with D hard to call. The length of the CDR3 is 13 residues. Trimming removed 0 bases at V and 11 bases at J, with 11 bases between. Germline V gene lookup returns CDR1 MNHNS and CDR2 SASEGT. The CDR3 spells CASSEARSAQQFF. The CDR3 nucleotides read TGTGCCAGCAGTGAAGCTAGAAGCGCCCAGCAGTTCTTC.

The chain has TRBV5-6 and TRBJ2-7; D is perhaps TRBD1 (5 bases). Germline V gene data show CDR1 as SGHDT and CDR2 as YYEEEE. Between the trimmed V and J ends, which lost 0 bases and 5 bases, there was a span of 9 bases. The CDR3 sequence is 13 residues long. Written as DNA, the CDR3 is TGTGCCAGCAGCTTGGGCAGGGTCAACGAGCAGTACTTC. Protein sequence: CASSLGRVNEQYF.

The rearrangement joins TRBV28 to TRBJ1-5, with 9 nucleotides matching TRBD1. The CDR3 is 16 residues long. Trimming took 5 bases from V and 6 from J; bases not matched to a gene: 11. Germline-derived CDR1 and CDR2 are MDHEN and SYDVKM. CDR3 sequence (DNA): TGTGCCAGCAGTCCCGGACACGGGACAGGGCTTCAGCCCCAGCATTTT. It encodes CASSPGHGTGLQPQHF.

This clone came up once. The chain uses TRBV6-6 and TRBJ2-7; TRBD1 matches 9 bases. The CDR3 sequence is 16 residues long. V shed 7 bases, J shed 3 bases, and the junction held 13 bases outside the gene matches. The V gene's germline CDR1 is MNHNY and CDR2 SVGAGI (reference sequence). CDR3 protein: CASKKQQGASHYEQYF. CDR3 DNA sequence: TGTGCCAGCAAGAAACAACAGGGGGCCTCCCACTACGAGCAGTACTTC.

J is TRBJ2-7 and V is TRBV6-5; the D is unclear. With 6 bases removed from V and 0 bases from J, the gap between germline ends came to 6 bases. CDR1 is MNHEY and CDR2 is SVGAGI in the germline V gene. This CDR3 spans 12 amino acids. This CDR3 reads CASSHYSYEQYF. CDR3 in DNA: TGTGCCAGCAGCCACTACTCCTACGAGCAGTACTTC.

This clone was seen more than once but under ten times. V usage is TRBV7-9 and J usage is TRBJ1-5; unclear D gene. V lost 3 bases, J lost 10 bases, and 16 bases lay in between. Looked up from germline, CDR1 is SEHNR and CDR2 is FQNEAQ (reference sequence). The CDR3 covers 14 residues. The CDR3 protein is CASSFETESGPQHF. The CDR3 DNA sequence: TGTGCCAGCAGCTTTGAGACGGAGTCGGGTCCCCAGCATTTT.

The chain joins TRBV19 to TRBJ2-1; maybe TRBD1 (5 bases). Germline CDR1 and CDR2: LNHDA and SQIVND (reference sequence). The CDR3 runs to 14 residues. This CDR3 is CAVMEGVHYNEQFF. The CDR3, as DNA: TGTGCGGTTATGGAAGGGGTACACTACAATGAGCAGTTCTTC.

The rearrangement links TRBV29-1 to TRBJ2-1; D is perhaps TRBD1 (6 bases). CDR3 size: 17 residues. V was cut by 4 bases and J by 0 bases, with 19 bases left in between. Looked up from germline, CDR1 is SQVTM and CDR2 is ANQGSEA. The CDR3 region has the DNA TGCAGCGTTGGTCACCTCCAGGGGAAGAGCTCCTACAATGAGCAGTTCTTC. This codes for CSVGHLQGKSSYNEQFF.

The rearrangement joins TRBV7-9 to TRBJ2-7; D perhaps matches TRBD2 (5 bases). With 5 bases removed from V and 1 base from J, the gap between germline ends came to 15 bases. The germline CDR1 and CDR2 sequences are SEHNR and FQNEAQ (reference sequence). The CDR3 loop spans 15 amino acids. CDR3 residues: CASSRTGWGSYEQYF. CDR3 coding DNA: TGTGCCAGCAGCCGAACGGGGTGGGGATCCTACGAGCAGTACTTC.

The J gene is TRBJ1-2, the V gene TRBV24-1; D is undetermined. The CDR3 sequence is 14 residues long. Between the trimmed V and J ends, which lost 0 bases and 0 bases, there was a span of 4 bases. Germline values: CDR1 KGHDR, CDR2 SFDVKD. The CDR3 nucleotides are TGTGCCACCAGTGATTTGAACACTAACTATGGCTACACCTTC. The encoded protein is CATSDLNTNYGYTF.

The chain uses TRBV9 and TRBJ1-1; maybe TRBD1 (6 bases). This CDR3 is built from 17 residues. V was shortened by 3 bases and J by 0 bases, with 18 bases between the two germline ends. Germline V gives CDR1 SGDLS, CDR2 YYNGEE. CDR3 protein: CASSAVPRTAMNTEAFF. As DNA, the CDR3 is TGTGCCAGCAGCGCGGTTCCTCGGACAGCAATGAACACTGAAGCTTTCTTT.

The chain carries TRBV10-2 and TRBJ1-6, with 8 positions matching TRBD1. Unmatched junction bases numbered 4, after V lost 7 bases and J lost 5 bases. CDR3 length: 14 amino acids. CDR1 is WSHSY and CDR2 is SAAADI in the germline V gene. CDR3: CASTQGADNSPLHF. The CDR3 DNA sequence: TGCGCCAGCACCCAGGGGGCGGATAATTCACCCCTCCACTTT.